The 15 T cell receptor beta chains given below trace back to one sample, sequenced in a study of cytomegalovirus exposure and HLA in healthy donors. The PCR contained 60 Vbeta and 13 Jbeta primers. TCRdb's table, derived via immunoSEQ multiplex PCR, lists solely in-frame clones and lacks some. This sample carries about 120,000 clones, about 70% of them seen once, and the ten largest clones take less than 15%. The sequenced sample was PBMCs. These receptors came from a woman aged 40 to 49 in good health and CMV-seropositive.

The chain combines TRBV19 with TRBJ2-7, with a possible D match to TRBD1 (6 bases). V was pared by 2 bases and J by 4 bases, with 12 bases between. The CDR3 spans 14 residues. CDR1 LNHDA and CDR2 SQIVND come from the germline V gene (reference sequence). CDR3 nucleotides: TGTGCCAGTAGTATACAGGGGAAGTATTACGAGCAGTACTTC. The encoded protein is CASSIQGKYYEQYF. Combining the CDR3 with reference TRBV19 and TRBJ2-7 gives the whole variable domain DGGITQSPKYLFRKEGQNVTLSCEQNLNHDAMYWYRQDPGQGLRLIYYSQIVNDFQKGDIAEGYSVSREKKESFPLTVTSAQKNPTAFYLCASSIQGKYYEQYFGPGTRLTVT.

This clone occurred a few times. The genes are TRBV15 and TRBJ1-2, with D maybe TRBD1 (5 bases). Germline V CDR1 and CDR2: LNHNV, YYDKDF (reference sequence). V gave up 3 bases and J gave up 8 bases, with 19 bases separating them. The CDR3 covers 15 residues. CDR3 in amino acids: CATSRPGRAGKGYTF. CDR3 sequence (DNA): TGTGCCACCAGCAGGCCGGGGAGGGCAGGGAAGGGCTACACCTTC.

The chain couples TRBV7-8 to TRBJ1-1; 7 nucleotides align to TRBD1. V trimming: 0 bases; J trimming: 5 bases; junction bases outside the gene matches: 9. Germline loops: CDR1 SGHVS, CDR2 FQNEAQ. The CDR3 contains 16 residues. The CDR3 region has the DNA TGTGCCAGCAGCTTAGCCTACAGGGGCGCCGGAACTGAAGCTTTCTTT. Protein: CASSLAYRGAGTEAFF.

The chain carries TRBV29-1 and TRBJ1-2; TRBD1 agrees at 8 bases. The germline CDR1 and CDR2 sequences are SQVTM and ANQGSEA. V trimming: 4 bases; J trimming: 0 bases; junction bases outside the gene matches: 10. The CDR3 length is 16 residues. CDR3 bases: TGCAGCGTTGGTGGGGGCCGGGGACAGGCTAACTATGGCTACACCTTC. This codes for CSVGGGRGQANYGYTF.

The chain carries TRBV5-1 and TRBJ2-5, with 8 nucleotides matching TRBD1. Trimming at V came to 1 base and at J to 5 bases, leaving 10 bases not matched to a gene. CDR1 and CDR2 (germline): SGHRS, YFSETQ. This CDR3 region has 16 residues. CDR3 nucleotides: TGCGCCAGCAGCTTGACAGGGGGTTCGGTCCGGGAGACCCAGTACTTC. Translated: CASSLTGGSVRETQYF.

A few counts support this clone. The rearrangement links TRBV5-1 to TRBJ1-2; TRBD1 might be the D (5 bases). The germline V gene has CDR1 SGHRS and CDR2 YFSETQ. V was cut by 0 bases and J by 3 bases, with 9 bases left in between. The CDR3 extends over 14 amino acids. The CDR3 spells CASSLAGGDYGYTF. CDR3 bases: TGCGCCAGCAGCTTGGCCGGGGGGGACTATGGCTACACCTTC.

The V and J genes are TRBV6-5 and TRBJ2-7; TRBD1 aligns across 9 bases. The CDR3 totals 14 residues. CDR1 is MNHEY and CDR2 is SVGAGI in the germline V gene. Losses at the gene ends were 0 bases for V and 4 bases for J; bases not matched to a gene: 1. In DNA form, the CDR3 reads TGTGCCAGCAGTTACTCCGGACAGGGGTACGAGCAGTACTTC. Amino acids: CASSYSGQGYEQYF.

This chain uses TRBV5-1 with TRBJ1-2; D may be TRBD1 (5 bases). The CDR3 consists of 16 residues. From germline, CDR1 is SGHRS and CDR2 YFSETQ. Deletions cut 4 bases from V and 0 bases from J, with 16 bases between. CDR3 protein: CASSPGDRGANYGYTF. The CDR3 coding sequence is TGCGCCAGCAGCCCGGGGGACCGAGGAGCTAACTATGGCTACACCTTC.

The V call is TRBV7-6, the J call TRBJ2-5; D gene uncertain. V shed 5 bases and J shed 5 bases, with 15 bases lying between them. The V gene's germline CDR1 is SGHVS and CDR2 FNYEAQ. CDR3 length: 14 amino acids. CDR3 bases: TGTGCCAGCAGCCTGCATTACGTCCGGGAGACCCAGTACTTC. It codes for CASSLHYVRETQYF.

The rearrangement joins TRBV10-3 to TRBJ1-6; 7 nucleotides agree with TRBD1. Germline trimming cut 3 bases from V and 10 bases from J; bases unmatched to any gene: 15. Germline V lookup: CDR1 ENHRY, CDR2 SYGVKD. This CDR3 region has 17 residues. The CDR3 coding sequence is TGTGCCATCAGTGAATTCGTCGGGAACAGGGGAAGCTCACCCCTCCACTTT. It is translated as CAISEFVGNRGSSPLHF.

The J gene is TRBJ1-1, the V gene TRBV5-4; 8 positions match TRBD1. CDR3 length: 15 amino acids. Germline-derived CDR1 and CDR2 are SGHNT and YYREEE (reference sequence). J was trimmed by 1 base and V by 4 bases; bases with no gene match: 6. CDR3 region: CASSGRTGQNTEAFF. CDR3 bases: TGTGCCAGCAGCGGACGGACAGGGCAGAACACTGAAGCTTTCTTT.

The chain uses TRBV7-9 and TRBJ2-1, with 9 bases fitting TRBD1. This CDR3 region has 16 residues. Germline CDR1 is SEHNR and CDR2 is FQNEAQ (reference sequence). V gave up 2 bases and J gave up 7 bases; unmatched junction bases: 9. CDR3 nucleotides: TGTGCCAGCAGCTTAACCGGACAGGGGCAGGGTAATGAGCAGTTCTTC. It specifies CASSLTGQGQGNEQFF.

This clone was seen a single time. The rearrangement links TRBV7-6 to TRBJ1-4; the D gene is possibly TRBD1 (5 bases). Germline V gives CDR1 SGHVS, CDR2 FNYEAQ. Trimming took off 6 bases at V and 5 bases at J, with 16 bases between the two ends. CDR3 length equals 15 residues. CDR3 loop: CASSLGGGGNEKLFF. The CDR3, as DNA: TGTGCCAGCAGTCTCGGTGGGGGGGGAAATGAAAAACTGTTTTTT. The full variable domain, completed using reference TRBV7-6 and TRBJ1-4, is GAGVSQSPRYKVTKRGQDVALRCDPISGHVSLYWYRQALGQGPEFLTYFNYEAQQDKSGLPNDRFSAERPEGSISTLTIQRTEQRDSAMYRCASSLGGGGNEKLFFGSGTQLSVL.

This chain links TRBV30 with TRBJ1-1; possible D gene TRBD1, 5 bases. V was cut by 5 bases and J by 7 bases, with 11 bases left in between. This CDR3 is 11 amino acids long. Germline-derived CDR1 and CDR2 are GTSNPN and SVGIG (reference sequence). CDR3 loop: CAWQGLVEAFF. CDR3 coding DNA: TGTGCCTGGCAGGGACTGGTTGAAGCTTTCTTT.

V gene TRBV7-2 combines with J gene TRBJ2-5; 10 bases are a match to TRBD1. Judging by the DNA end, TRBJ2-7 fits better; the J call may be wrong. The CDR3 is 15 amino acids. Germline V gene lookup returns CDR1 SGHTA and CDR2 FQGNSA. This CDR3 reads CASRHSGQGFYEQYF. The DNA for the CDR3 is TGTGCCAGCAGGCACTCGGGACAGGGGTTCTACGAGCAGTACTTC.